This T cell receptor beta chain was sequenced for a study of T cell repertoires in cytomegalovirus infection. The wider study: Epitope selection comprised recently identified HLA-C-restricted CMV epitopes and well-studied HLA-B-restricted CMV epitopes. Public TCR beta signatures provided an indication of both CMV infection and a matching HLA type. Study results and limitations: In two of eight donors, the top clonotype was HLA-C-restricted CMV-specific. CMV carriers with the relevant HLA were identified by cumulative public TCR beta family frequency.

For this clonotype: Antigen specificity is unknown.

One entry per CDR3 protein results from TCRdb running MiXCR on the reads. The repertoire holds 680,000 or so distinct CDR3 sequences, roughly 36% seen once, with about 20% in the top ten. V was clipped by 3 bases and J by 3 bases, with 15 bases between them. CDR1 is SGHVS and CDR2 is FQNEAQ in the germline V gene. The CDR3 has 16 amino acids. The sample consisted of cultured PBMCs, taken from culture after CMV antigen stimulation. This rearrangement joins TRBV7-8 to TRBJ2-1; D might be TRBD1 (6 bases). The clonotype was recovered from a human donor in good health (CMV status not recorded). Some clones in this sample may be carry-over from other donors' samples. Here the CDR3 reads CASSFWANRVYNEQFF. CDR3 nucleotide sequence: TGTGCCAGCAGCTTCTGGGCTAACAGGGTCTACAATGAGCAGTTCTTC.